Below, 20 T cell receptor beta chains from the same sample are listed, as sequenced in a study of cytomegalovirus exposure and HLA in healthy donors. Both 60 Vbeta primers and 13 Jbeta primers went into the PCR. Sequencing was performed with immunoSEQ multiplex PCR; in TCRdb, only in-frame clones are kept and a portion is missing. Among about 160,000 clones listed, roughly 88% were seen once. Material for sequencing was PBMCs. The receptors were sampled from a boy between 2 and 10 years old in good health and CMV-seronegative.

This clone appeared a single time. The gene calls are TRBV7-9 and TRBJ2-5, with D possibly being TRBD2 (7 bases). Germline CDR1 and CDR2: SEHNR and FQNEAQ (reference sequence). Trimming pared 5 bases from V and 0 bases from J, leaving 25 bases between. This CDR3 is built from 19 residues. The CDR3 sequence is CASSLRGRPSGGDQETQYF. The CDR3 nucleotides are TGTGCCAGCAGCCTACGGGGGCGCCCTAGCGGAGGGGACCAAGAGACCCAGTACTTC.

The CDR3 loop reads CASSPQPPGLAGGLGSYNEQFF. In DNA form, the CDR3 reads TGTGCCAGCTCACCACAGCCCCCCGGACTAGCGGGAGGGCTCGGCTCCTACAATGAGCAGTTCTTC. The rearrangement joins TRBV18 to TRBJ2-1; TRBD2 agrees at 15 bases. V lost 1 base, J lost 0 bases, and 13 bases stayed unmatched. The length of the CDR3 is 22 residues. CDR1 KGHSH and CDR2 LQKENI come from the germline V gene.

V is TRBV7-2 and J is TRBJ1-2; D gene unclear. Germline CDR1 SGHTA, CDR2 FQGNSA. The CDR3 consists of 15 residues. V gave up 1 base and J gave up 2 bases, with 11 bases separating them. The CDR3 nucleotides are TGTGCCAGCAGCTTAGTCGCAACGCAGAACTATGGCTACACCTTC. It is translated as CASSLVATQNYGYTF. The full variable domain, in which reference TRBV7-2 and TRBJ1-2 provide the parts outside the CDR3, is GAGVSQSPSNKVTEKGKDVELRCDPISGHTALYWYRQSLGQGLEFLIYFQGNSAPDKSGLPSDRFSAERTGGSVSTLTIQRTQQEDSAVYLCASSLVATQNYGYTFGSGTRLTVV.

This clone was recorded once. The chain joins TRBV7-9 to TRBJ2-3, with D possibly TRBD2 on 5 matching bases. CDR3 length equals 17 residues. Germline V gene sequence: CDR1 SEHNR, CDR2 FQNEAQ (reference sequence). V was trimmed by 0 bases and J by 5 bases, leaving 18 bases between them. The CDR3 DNA sequence: TGTGCCAGCAGCTTAGCGCCATTGGCTCCCAGCGGAGATACGCAGTATTTT. This translates into CASSLAPLAPSGDTQYF.

As for this clone: A junction boundary mismatches the germline segment, possibly from a read error. This chain links TRBV7-9 with TRBJ1-2; 7 bases map to TRBD1. Germline V gives CDR1 SEHNR, CDR2 FQNEAQ (reference sequence). The CDR3 contains 16 residues. Here the CDR3 reads CSSSLPPDRRNYGYTF. The CDR3 coding sequence is TGTTCCAGCAGCTTACCCCCGGACAGGCGTAACTATGGCTACACCTTC.

J is TRBJ2-1 and V is TRBV6-5, with 7 bases identical to TRBD2. The CDR3 has 15 residues. Germline CDR1 is MNHEY and CDR2 is SVGAGI. The J segment lost 2 bases and the V segment lost 6 bases, leaving 7 bases of the junction unmatched. The CDR3: CASSPSGGTYNEQFF. The CDR3 region has the DNA TGTGCCAGCAGCCCGTCGGGGGGTACCTACAATGAGCAGTTCTTC.

The chain combines TRBV10-3 with TRBJ1-5; TRBD1 matches at 9 bases. The CDR3 totals 15 residues. Germline CDR1 and CDR2: ENHRY and SYGVKD. With V trimmed by 0 bases and J by 6 bases, 3 bases remained unmatched. The CDR3 coding sequence is TGTGCCATCAGTGAGTCGGACAGGGGTGGTCAGCCCCAGCATTTT. Its protein is CAISESDRGGQPQHF.

The chain combines TRBV7-6 with TRBJ2-2, with TRBD2 as a possible D gene (6 bases). V lost 3 bases to trimming and J lost 5 bases, with 10 bases between them. The CDR3 is 14 residues long. CDR1 is SGHVS and CDR2 is FNYEAQ in the germline V gene. The CDR3: CASSFMRGTGELFF. CDR3 DNA sequence: TGTGCCAGCAGCTTTATGCGGGGTACCGGGGAGCTGTTTTTT.

This sequence joins TRBV2 and TRBJ2-5, with D uncertain. There are 11 residues in the CDR3. V dropped 5 bases and J dropped 5 bases, with 6 bases sitting between them. Germline CDR1 SNHLY, CDR2 FYNNEI. CDR3 residues: CASSPMETQYF. The CDR3 DNA sequence: TGTGCCAGCAGTCCCATGGAGACCCAGTACTTC.

The chain links TRBV6-1 to TRBJ1-6, with no clear D. CDR1 and CDR2 from the germline V gene are MNHNS and SASEGT. This CDR3 region has 11 residues. Trimming pared 0 bases from V and 14 bases from J, leaving 5 bases between. CDR3 in amino acids: CASSEALSLHF. The DNA of the CDR3 is TGTGCCAGCAGTGAAGCCCTATCCCTCCACTTT.

The rearrangement joins TRBV9 to TRBJ1-4; maybe TRBD1 (5 bases). V gave up 4 bases and J gave up 2 bases, with 9 bases separating them. The CDR3 extends over 14 amino acids. Looked up from germline, CDR1 is SGDLS and CDR2 is YYNGEE. CDR3 nucleotides: TGTGCCAGCAGCCCAGGGTGGACTAATGAAAAACTGTTTTTT. It encodes CASSPGWTNEKLFF.

This chain connects TRBV4-1 to TRBJ2-1; TRBD2 agrees at 8 bases. This CDR3 has 16 amino acids. Germline assignment: CDR1 MGHRA and CDR2 YSYEKL. The V segment lost 0 bases and the J segment 12 bases; nucleotides outside the gene matches: 13. CDR3 sequence (DNA): TGCGCCAGCAGCCAAGATCTTGGGACTAGGGGAGGTGGGCAGTTCTTC. It translates to CASSQDLGTRGGGQFF.

J is TRBJ2-5 and V is TRBV5-1; TRBD2 aligns across 8 bases. There are 15 residues in the CDR3. After removal of 3 bases from V and 4 bases from J, the junction contained 8 bases not matched to a gene. Germline CDR1 is SGHRS and CDR2 is YFSETQ. CDR3 residues: CASSSRLAPRETQYF. CDR3 in DNA: TGCGCCAGCAGCTCGCGACTAGCGCCCAGAGAGACCCAGTACTTC.

This clone was counted between two and nine times. CDR3 sequence (DNA): TGTGCCAGCAGTGGAGCCGGGACAGGGGATCAGCCCCAGCATTTT. Amino acid sequence: CASSGAGTGDQPQHF. The chain links TRBV6-1 to TRBJ1-5; the match to TRBD1 covers 10 bases. The CDR3 runs 15 residues. V lost 4 bases, J lost 5 bases, and 5 bases stayed unmatched. The germline V gene has CDR1 MNHNS and CDR2 SASEGT.

The chain is built from TRBV30 and TRBJ2-1; TRBD2 aligns across 14 bases. Losses at the gene ends were 1 base for V and 7 bases for J; bases not matched to a gene: 9. This CDR3 comprises 17 residues. Germline assignment: CDR1 GTSNPN and CDR2 SVGIG (reference sequence). CDR3 amino acids: CAWSEGLAGVPGNEQFF. DNA for the CDR3: TGTGCCTGGAGTGAGGGACTAGCGGGAGTCCCGGGTAATGAGCAGTTCTTC.

This clone occurred once. The V call is TRBV6-4, the J call TRBJ1-1, with a possible D match to TRBD1 (6 bases). Per the germline V gene, CDR1 is MRHNA and CDR2 is SNTAGT. The CDR3 is 16 amino acids. Trimming took 2 bases from V and 5 from J, leaving 18 bases between them. CDR3 nucleotide sequence: TGTGCCAGCAGTGACACCCGCGGCGGGGGCAGGACTGAAGCTTTCTTT. This codes for CASSDTRGGGRTEAFF.

The V and J genes are TRBV7-6 and TRBJ2-1; 14 nucleotides agree with TRBD2. The germline V gene has CDR1 SGHVS and CDR2 FNYEAQ. This CDR3 is built from 16 residues. V dropped 5 bases and J dropped 5; count of bases not matched to a gene: 5. The CDR3 is CASSHRLAGGHNEQFF. CDR3 sequence (DNA): TGTGCCAGCAGCCATAGACTAGCGGGGGGGCACAATGAGCAGTTCTTC.

The J gene is TRBJ2-5, the V gene TRBV4-1; 10 bases align to TRBD2. This CDR3 contains 16 residues. With 1 base clipped from V and 5 bases from J, the junction kept 7 bases outside the gene matches. CDR1 MGHRA and CDR2 YSYEKL come from the germline V gene. In DNA, the CDR3 is TGCGCCAGCAGCCAAGTGCTAGCGGGAGTATTGGAGACCCAGTACTTC. It translates to CASSQVLAGVLETQYF.

In its sample, this clone was seen a few times. The chain combines TRBV29-1 with TRBJ1-2; 8 bases fit TRBD1. Germline lookup yields CDR1 SQVTM and CDR2 ANQGSEA. The length of the CDR3 is 13 residues. V was pared by 7 bases and J by 2 bases, with 6 bases of the junction left unmatched. The CDR3 DNA reads TGCAGCGAGGACAGGGTCGGGAACTATGGCTACACCTTC. Translating it yields CSEDRVGNYGYTF.

This sequence joins TRBV7-7 and TRBJ2-5, with D hard to call. The CDR3 loop spans 14 amino acids. Germline-derived CDR1 and CDR2 are SSHAT and FNYEAQ (reference sequence). Trimming cost V 1 base and J 0 bases, with 6 bases left between them. CDR3 DNA sequence: TGTGCCAGCAGCTTAGACAGATACCAAGAGACCCAGTACTTC. Translated, it gives CASSLDRYQETQYF.